This section outlines one TCR beta chain sequence together with its context. The CDR3 loop spans 13 amino acids. CDR1 is SNHLY, CDR2 FYNNEI, per germline. Reprocessing the 5' RACE reads, TCRdb reports a single entry for every CDR3 protein and omits DNA. This listing includes roughly 150,000 distinct CDR3 sequences. These data belong to a study of monozygotic twins with inflammatory bowel disease. Material: blood. The chain uses TRBV2 and TRBJ1-6. The TCR originated in a human donor with ulcerative colitis or Crohn's disease, or a healthy co-twin of an affected twin (not recorded which). This CDR3 reads CASKMGGNSPLHF.